This TCR beta chain was recorded in a study of lung T cells in sarcoidosis with Löfgren's syndrome. Study in general: In sarcoidosis, CD4+ T cells accumulate in bronchoalveolar lavage fluid. Study results and limitations: In alpha-beta pairs, TRAV12-1 favored TRBV2, and their CDR3s were homologous. Versus controls, Löfgren's syndrome patients reportedly showed TRAV12-1 and TRBV2 as most expanded. Multiple Löfgren's syndrome patients reportedly shared TRAV12-1 and TRBV2 CDR3 motifs.

TCRdb reprocessed the reads with MiXCR, giving one entry per CDR3 protein. In the table there are several thousand distinct CDR3 sequences, under 25% of which are singletons. This clonotype was observed many times. Its specificity is unknown. Trimming took 7 bases from V and 5 from J, leaving 21 bases between them. The CDR3 is made up of 15 amino acids. Germline CDR1 is MNHNS and CDR2 is SASEGT. This TCR came from a human donor with sarcoidosis (Löfgren's syndrome or another form), or a control subject (not recorded which). This chain links TRBV6-1 with TRBJ2-7; no definite D call. The material sequenced was CD4+ T cells from bronchoalveolar lavage fluid. The CDR3 sequence: CASIPTHLLGDEQYF. CDR3 DNA sequence: TGTGCCAGCATTCCGACCCATCTCCTAGGCGACGAGCAGTACTTC.